These 27 T cell receptor beta chains share one sample of origin, sequenced in a study of Graves' ophthalmopathy and Graves' hyperthyroidism. RNA transcripts provided the template for amplifying TCR beta CDR3 regions. HTBI-primed first-round RT-PCR preceded second-round multiplex PCR. TCRdb re-analysed the multiplex PCR reads in MiXCR, keeping a single row per CDR3 protein. The profile covers 600,000 to 700,000 distinct CDR3 sequences, with roughly 39% appearing a single time and about 3.3% taken by the ten largest. The sample taken for sequencing was peripheral blood. Every receptor here comes from an adult man with Graves' ophthalmopathy.

The chain carries TRBV20-1 and TRBJ1-5; weak D call: TRBD1 (6 bases). This CDR3 has 14 residues. Germline loops: CDR1 DFQATT, CDR2 SNEGSKA (reference sequence). V dropped 6 bases and J dropped 6 bases, with 18 bases sitting between them. Here the CDR3 reads CSAAGKGDRQPQHF. The CDR3 DNA follows: TGCAGTGCCGCCGGAAAGGGGGATCGTCAGCCCCAGCATTTT.

The chain employs TRBV9 and TRBJ1-2; TRBD1 matches 7 bases. This CDR3 spans 13 amino acids. J lost 8 bases, V lost 3 bases, and 7 bases had no gene match. The germline V gene encodes CDR1 SGDLS and CDR2 YYNGEE. The CDR3 region has the DNA TGTGCCAGCAGCGCCCAGACAGGGACCGGCTACACCTTC. It specifies CASSAQTGTGYTF.

The chain uses TRBV25-1 and TRBJ1-2; 7 nucleotides agree with TRBD1. With 2 bases clipped from V and 6 bases from J, the junction kept 3 bases outside the gene matches. This CDR3 comprises 13 residues. Germline V gene lookup returns CDR1 MGHDK and CDR2 SYGVNS. CDR3 DNA: TGTGCCAGCAGTGAAACAGGGACAGATGGCTACACCTTC. This gives the protein CASSETGTDGYTF.

This clonotype appeared once. The V and J genes are TRBV29-1 and TRBJ2-5, with 11 nucleotides matching TRBD2. The CDR3 is made up of 14 amino acids. CDR1 and CDR2 from the germline V gene are SQVTM and ANQGSEA. The V segment lost 8 bases and the J segment 2 bases; nucleotides outside the gene matches: 7. CDR3 residues: CSLELAGAQETQYF. CDR3 nucleotides: TGCAGCTTGGAACTAGCGGGGGCACAAGAGACCCAGTACTTC.

This clonotype appeared many times. V gene TRBV6-5 combines with J gene TRBJ2-7; 8 bases agree with TRBD1. Looked up from germline, CDR1 is MNHEY and CDR2 is SVGAGI. V shed 5 bases and J 2 bases; nucleotides not matched to a gene: 8. The CDR3 is 15 amino acids. The CDR3 loop is CASSDIVQGAYEQYF. The CDR3 DNA follows: TGTGCCAGCAGTGACATTGTACAGGGGGCCTACGAGCAGTACTTC.

This rearrangement joins TRBV25-1 to TRBJ1-4; 7 bases agree with TRBD1. Germline V gives CDR1 MGHDK, CDR2 SYGVNS. CDR3 length equals 15 residues. Trimming cost V 8 bases and J 4 bases; bases outside gene matches: 10. The CDR3 DNA reads TGTGCCAGCTCACCACGCAGGGGGATTAATGAAAAACTGTTTTTT. Translation: CASSPRRGINEKLFF.

This clonotype has a single count. The chain's CDR3 is CASSLPGQGVLSPLHF. CDR3 sequence (DNA): TGTGCCAGCAGCTTACCGGGACAGGGGGTGTTGTCACCCCTCCACTTT. V gene TRBV7-9 combines with J gene TRBJ1-6; TRBD1 matches at 11 bases. CDR1 and CDR2 from the germline V gene are SEHNR and FQNEAQ (reference sequence). The trim removed 2 bases at V and 10 bases at J, leaving 7 bases unmatched. The CDR3 covers 16 residues.

The chain uses TRBV11-2 and TRBJ2-2; TRBD2 might be the D (6 bases). CDR3 length: 15 residues. Germline lookup yields CDR1 SGHAT and CDR2 FQNNGV. Trimming stripped 6 bases from V and 2 bases from J, with 13 bases between. CDR3 in DNA: TGTGCCAGCAGTTGGTTGGGGGGAAACACCGGGGAGCTGTTTTTT. It yields the protein CASSWLGGNTGELFF.

CDR3: CASGQGGHSPLHF. As DNA, the CDR3 is TGTGCCAGCGGACAGGGTGGGCATTCACCCCTCCACTTT. V is TRBV2 and J is TRBJ1-6; TRBD1 matches 8 bases. CDR1 SNHLY and CDR2 FYNNEI come from the germline V gene. The V segment lost 8 bases and the J segment 8 bases; nucleotides outside the gene matches: 5. The CDR3 length is 13 residues.

The chain employs TRBV4-3 and TRBJ1-2; TRBD1 might be the D (5 bases). CDR3 length: 16 residues. Trimming cost V 0 bases and J 4 bases, with 15 bases left between them. Germline V gene lookup returns CDR1 LGHNA and CDR2 YSLEER. The CDR3 nucleotides are TGCGCCAGCAGCCAAGAAGGGGAGAGAGGGGCCTATGGCTACACCTTC. Translation: CASSQEGERGAYGYTF.

This chain joins TRBV25-1 and TRBJ1-2; no reliable D call. Trimming took off 7 bases at V and 1 base at J, with 13 bases between the two ends. The CDR3 totals 14 residues. Germline V gene lookup returns CDR1 MGHDK and CDR2 SYGVNS. The CDR3 DNA sequence: TGTGCCAGCAAGGACGGACGGGGTAACTATGGCTACACCTTC. This translates into CASKDGRGNYGYTF.

About this clonotype itself: At one end, the junction sequence differs from germline, possibly due to a read error. This chain uses TRBV2 with TRBJ1-2; D is undetermined. CDR3 length equals 12 residues. Per germline, CDR1 SNHLY and CDR2 FYNNEI. The CDR3 loop reads CASRAGYYGYTF. CDR3 sequence (DNA): TGCGCCAGCAGAGCCGGGTACTATGGCTACACCTTC.

This clonotype was detected many times. This chain's CDR3 is CSARAGTGGGETQYF. The CDR3 coding sequence is TGCAGTGCTAGGGCCGGGACAGGGGGCGGGGAGACCCAGTACTTC. V is TRBV20-1 and J is TRBJ2-5; 12 nucleotides match TRBD1. The CDR3 consists of 15 residues. The V and J ends lost 3 bases and 5 bases, in that order; junction bases with no gene match: 7. From germline, CDR1 is DFQATT and CDR2 SNEGSKA (reference sequence).

This clonotype was recorded a few times. The chain carries TRBV12-3 or TRBV12-4 and TRBJ2-7; D is undetermined. V gave up 2 bases and J gave up 9 bases, with 14 bases separating them. The CDR3 has 13 residues. The CDR3 bases are TGTGCCAGCAGTTTAAGGGCGAGAAATGGGCAGTACTTC. Its protein is CASSLRARNGQYF.

The chain joins TRBV25-1 to TRBJ1-6; tentative D call: TRBD1 (5 bases). There are 13 residues in the CDR3. Looked up from germline, CDR1 is MGHDK and CDR2 is SYGVNS. CDR3 nucleotides: TGTGCTAGAAGGGGCACGGATAATTCACCCCTCCACTTT. Translated: CARRGTDNSPLHF.

This clonotype was picked up a small number of times. This sequence joins TRBV27 and TRBJ2-7, with a possible D match to TRBD2 (6 bases). There are 14 residues in the CDR3. CDR1 and CDR2 (germline): MNHEY, SMNVEV (reference sequence). Deletions cut 2 bases from V and 6 bases from J, with 14 bases between. The CDR3 loop reads CASSLGSGHVEQYF. The CDR3 nucleotides read TGTGCCAGCAGTTTAGGTAGCGGCCATGTCGAGCAGTACTTC.

This clonotype was counted ten times or more. The CDR3 loop reads CSARVAGNYGYTF. As DNA, the CDR3 is TGCAGTGCTAGAGTAGCCGGGAACTATGGCTACACCTTC. The rearrangement uses TRBV20-1 and TRBJ1-2; D unresolved. Germline CDR1 and CDR2: DFQATT and SNEGSKA (reference sequence). This CDR3 is 13 amino acids long. Trimming removed 1 base from V and 2 bases from J, with 8 bases in between.

This clonotype was counted once. The rearrangement joins TRBV30 to TRBJ1-1; 7 bases align to TRBD1. Germline V gives CDR1 GTSNPN, CDR2 SVGIG (reference sequence). V lost 5 bases, J lost 1 base, and 4 bases stayed unmatched. The CDR3 runs to 13 residues. Here the CDR3 reads CAWGGQENTEAFF. Written as DNA, the CDR3 is TGTGCCTGGGGAGGACAGGAGAACACTGAAGCTTTCTTT. Filled out from reference TRBV30 and TRBJ1-1, the complete variable domain reads SQTIHQWPATLVQPVGSPLSLECTVEGTSNPNLYWYRQAAGRGLQLLFYSVGIGQISSEVPQNLSASRPQDRQFILSSKKLLLSDSGFYLCAWGGQENTEAFFGQGTRLTVV.

Ten or more counts support this clonotype. The chain carries TRBV5-1 and TRBJ1-1; D perhaps matches TRBD1 (5 bases). V lost 4 bases and J lost 3, with 16 bases in between. The CDR3 is 15 residues long. Germline loops: CDR1 SGHRS, CDR2 YFSETQ. The chain's CDR3 is CASSRAGTPDTEAFF. For the CDR3, the DNA is TGCGCCAGCAGCCGAGCCGGGACCCCCGACACTGAAGCTTTCTTT.

This clonotype was detected once. The chain joins TRBV15 to TRBJ1-5; D call uncertain. The length of the CDR3 is 17 residues. Looked up from germline, CDR1 is LNHNV and CDR2 is YYDKDF (reference sequence). The V end was cut by 3 bases, the J end by 0 bases, with 15 bases between. The chain's CDR3 is CATSSPGRGDSNQPQHF. The CDR3 region has the DNA TGTGCCACCAGCAGCCCTGGACGGGGTGATAGCAATCAGCCCCAGCATTTT.

This chain joins TRBV5-1 and TRBJ1-1; no clear D gene. This CDR3 has 15 residues. V was shortened by 2 bases and J by 0 bases, with 11 bases between the two germline ends. CDR1 is SGHRS and CDR2 is YFSETQ in the germline V gene. CDR3 region: CASSLNPRMNTEAFF. The CDR3 nucleotides are TGCGCCAGCAGCTTAAACCCCCGAATGAACACTGAAGCTTTCTTT.

This clonotype was recorded many times. The junction shows a germline mismatch at one end, possibly a read error. The gene calls are TRBV7-7 and TRBJ2-5; D unresolved. The CDR3 runs to 13 residues. Germline V gene lookup returns CDR1 SSHAT and CDR2 FNYEAQ (reference sequence). The CDR3 DNA is TGTGCTAGCAGCTCAGGATACCAAGAGACCCAGTACTTC. Its protein is CASSSGYQETQYF.

This clonotype was counted many times. The chain couples TRBV10-3 to TRBJ2-2, with TRBD2 matching over 14 bases. The junction had 4 bases not matched to a gene; V was cut back by 4 bases and J by 3 bases. This CDR3 is 17 amino acids long. Germline V gene data show CDR1 as ENHRY and CDR2 as SYGVKD. This chain's CDR3 is CAISGLAGGPYTGELFF. CDR3 coding DNA: TGTGCCATCAGTGGACTAGCGGGGGGGCCTTACACCGGGGAGCTGTTTTTT.

This clonotype came up many times. The V and J genes are TRBV16 and TRBJ1-5; no firm D call. The CDR3 length is 15 residues. The V end lost 1 base, the J end lost 0 bases, and 7 bases lay between the germline ends. CDR1 is KGHSY and CDR2 is FQNENV in the germline V gene. The CDR3 DNA reads as TGTGCCAGCAGCCAATTTGACAATAGCAATCAGCCCCAGCATTTT. Translation: CASSQFDNSNQPQHF.

This chain uses TRBV10-3 with TRBJ2-6; perhaps TRBD2 as D (6 bases). Germline-derived CDR1 and CDR2 are ENHRY and SYGVKD. Trimming shortened V by 0 bases and J by 0 bases, and 12 bases separated the two germline ends. The CDR3 spans 18 residues. The chain's CDR3 is CAISESGGELSGANVLTF. For the CDR3, the DNA is TGTGCCATCAGTGAGTCTGGCGGGGAGCTCTCTGGGGCCAACGTCCTGACTTTC.

At least ten counts were recorded for this clonotype. The V gene is TRBV29-1, the J gene TRBJ1-1; a weak D match, TRBD1 (6 bases). Trimming took off 2 bases at V and 5 bases at J, with 18 bases between the two ends. The germline V gene encodes CDR1 SQVTM and CDR2 ANQGSEA. The CDR3 spans 15 residues. The CDR3 DNA reads TGCAGCGTTGAACCAACGACAGGCCCTGTTACTGAAGCTTTCTTT. Translated: CSVEPTTGPVTEAFF.

This chain joins TRBV20-1 and TRBJ2-7; 15 bases are shared with TRBD2. The ends lost 1 base at V and 6 bases at J; junction bases unmatched: 7. CDR1 is DFQATT, CDR2 SNEGSKA, per germline (reference sequence). This CDR3 region has 16 residues. The CDR3 is CSARASGLAGGREQYF. The CDR3 DNA reads TGCAGTGCTAGAGCCTCAGGACTAGCGGGGGGGCGCGAGCAGTACTTC.